The rows below give T cell receptor beta chains drawn from one sample of a study of technical replicates of blood from several donors. Profiling relied on immunoSEQ multiplex PCR, and the TCRdb table lists in-frame clones only, not all of them. The sample lists approximately 89,000 clones, over 90% seen once, with 0.39% in the top ten. Sequenced sample: T cells isolated from PBMCs. These receptors were collected from a human donor in good health. Both conserved end residues are part of each CDR3. A D gene is named only where the DNA matches it firmly. Where a row states a size, it is once, few, many or the class of an expanded clone; other rows omit it.

clone_size j_call d_call v_call cdr3_nt cdr3_aa
NA TRBJ2-3 TRBD2 TRBV2 TGTGCCAGCAGTGACACGGGAGGAAGGACGCAGTATTTT CASSDTGGRTQYF
NA TRBJ2-5 NA TRBV19 TGTGCCAGTAGTATTACACAGGCAGAGACCCAGTACTTC CASSITQAETQYF
NA TRBJ2-7 NA TRBV21-1 TGTGCCAGCAGCAAAGGACGGGGGGCGCACGAGCAGTACTTC CASSKGRGAHEQYF
NA TRBJ2-3 NA TRBV2 TGTGCCAGCATGTCTGTTGATACGCAGTATTTT CASMSVDTQYF
NA TRBJ2-7 TRBD1 TRBV7-7 TGTGCTAGCAGCTTATGGGACAGGGGCGACTACGAGCAGTACTTC CASSLWDRGDYEQYF
NA TRBJ2-7 NA TRBV6-5 TGTGCCAGCAGTTACTCGATGGCGGGATTCGACGAGCAGTACTTC CASSYSMAGFDEQYF
NA TRBJ1-4 NA TRBV19 TGTGCCAGTAGTAGCTCGGGGGTTTGGGAAAAACTGTTTTTT CASSSSGVWEKLFF
NA TRBJ2-7 TRBD2 TRBV25-1 TGTGCCAGCAGGACTAGCGGGAGCTACGAGCAGTACTTC CASRTSGSYEQYF
NA TRBJ2-7 NA TRBV28 TGTGCCAGCAGTTCCATCCGGGACACCTACTCCTACGAGCAGTACTTC CASSSIRDTYSYEQYF
NA TRBJ2-1 TRBD2 TRBV4-3 TGCGCCAGCAGTTCCGGGACTAGTTCTATCGATGAGCAGTTCTTC CASSSGTSSIDEQFF
NA TRBJ2-1 NA TRBV5-1 TGCGCCAGCAGCTTGGGGTCAGGGTCCTACAATGAGCAGTTCTTC CASSLGSGSYNEQFF
NA TRBJ2-7 TRBD1 TRBV6-6 TGTGCCAGCAGGCCTAGGACAGGGGCGACCTACGAGCAGTACTTC CASRPRTGATYEQYF
NA TRBJ2-1 TRBD1 TRBV4-2 TGTGCCAGCAGCCAGGACGGACAGGGGAGCAATGAGCAGTTCTTC CASSQDGQGSNEQFF
NA TRBJ1-2 TRBD1 TRBV5-1 TGCGCCAGCAGCTCCCTGGGACAGGAATGGCATGGCTACACCTTC CASSSLGQEWHGYTF
NA TRBJ2-7 NA TRBV5-1 TGCGCCAGCAGCCCGGACATGGGCTTCAACGAGCAGTACTTC CASSPDMGFNEQYF
NA TRBJ1-4 TRBD1 TRBV6-6 TGTGCCAGCTACCAAAGTCGGGACAGGGGTGAAAAACTGTTTTTT CASYQSRDRGEKLFF
NA TRBJ2-7 TRBD2 TRBV15 TGTGCCACCAGCAGACAGAGGGGACTAGCGGGAGGGGGTCGCTACGAGCAGTACTTC CATSRQRGLAGGGRYEQYF
NA TRBJ2-1 TRBD2 TRBV4-1 TGCGCCAGCAGCCCCCCTACTAGCGGGACGTCGAATGAGCAGTTCTTC CASSPPTSGTSNEQFF
NA TRBJ1-5 NA TRBV6-5 TGTGCCAGCAGTTACGGGGCAGGCTATAGCAATCAGCCCCAGCATTTT CASSYGAGYSNQPQHF
NA TRBJ2-1 NA TRBV4-2 TGTGCCAGCAGCCCCTATAGGGGTAGTGTAGATGAGCAGTTCTTC CASSPYRGSVDEQFF
NA TRBJ2-7 NA TRBV7-9 TGTGCCAGCAGCCCTCCGCCGGGGTATAGCTACGAGCAGTACTTC CASSPPPGYSYEQYF
NA TRBJ2-7 TRBD2 TRBV9 TGTGCCAGCAGCGCCCTATCTAGCGGGAGCCCGAACGAGCAGTACTTC CASSALSSGSPNEQYF
once TRBJ2-7 TRBD1 TRBV28 TGTGCCAGCAGTTTCGAGGACAGGGTCTACGAGCAGTACTTC CASSFEDRVYEQYF
once TRBJ1-5 NA TRBV27 TGTGCCAGCAGTTTATACCGGGGATTGAGCAATCAGCCCCAGCATTTT CASSLYRGLSNQPQHF
NA TRBJ2-5 NA TRBV5-4 TGTGCCAGCAGCTTGGACAGGCGGGAGACCCAGTACTTC CASSLDRRETQYF
NA TRBJ2-7 TRBD2 TRBV4-3 TGCGCCAGCAGCCAAGATGTGACTAGCGGACACGAGCAGTACTTC CASSQDVTSGHEQYF
NA TRBJ2-3 NA TRBV30 TGTGCCTGGACCGAAGGGAGGAGTACGGATACGCAGTATTTT CAWTEGRSTDTQYF
NA TRBJ2-3 TRBD2 TRBV7-2 TGTGCCAGCAGCTTAGTTGGCGGGAGGGCCAACACAGATACGCAGTATTTT CASSLVGGRANTDTQYF
few TRBJ1-5 TRBD1 TRBV18 TGTGCCAGCTCACCATATAGTCGGGACAGTAATCAGCCCCAGCATTTT CASSPYSRDSNQPQHF
NA TRBJ2-1 NA TRBV25-1 TGTGCCAGCAAGAAGACAGTGGACAATGAGCAGTTCTTC CASKKTVDNEQFF
NA TRBJ2-5 NA TRBV19 TGTGCCAGTAGTTGGCCGACACAAGAGACCCAGTACTTC CASSWPTQETQYF
NA TRBJ2-7 TRBD2 TRBV30 TGTGCCTGGAATAGGGAGGCGGGAGAATCCTACGAGCAGTACTTC CAWNREAGESYEQYF
NA TRBJ2-7 TRBD1 TRBV6-5 TGTGCCAGCAGCCGGGACAGGGCCCACTACGAGCAGTACTTC CASSRDRAHYEQYF
NA TRBJ2-7 TRBD2 TRBV5-1 TGCGCCAGCAGCCCAACCCGCGGACTAGCGGGAGCCTACGAGCAGTACTTC CASSPTRGLAGAYEQYF
NA TRBJ2-7 NA TRBV29-1 TGCAGCGTTGAGACTGGGCGGGACTCCTACGAGCAGTACTTC CSVETGRDSYEQYF
NA TRBJ2-3 NA TRBV7-3 TGTGCCAGCAGCTTAGTCGGGTTAAGCACAGATACGCAGTATTTT CASSLVGLSTDTQYF
NA TRBJ2-3 TRBD2 TRBV2 TGTGCCAGCAGGGAGCGGGAGGTGGGAACAGATACGCAGTATTTT CASREREVGTDTQYF
NA TRBJ1-5 TRBD1 TRBV2 TGTGCCAGCAGGCGCAGGGGGCGCGGGCAGCCCCAGCATTTT CASRRRGRGQPQHF
NA TRBJ2-7 NA TRBV30 TGTGCCTGGTCTCGGGGGGCCGCCTACGAGCAGTACTTC CAWSRGAAYEQYF
NA TRBJ2-7 NA TRBV5-1 TGCGCCAGCAGCTTGGACCAGGGGCTAAACTACGAGCAGTACTTC CASSLDQGLNYEQYF
once TRBJ2-7 TRBD1 TRBV28 TGTGCCAGCAGTTTGGCAGGGGGCTACGAGCAGTACTTC CASSLAGGYEQYF
NA TRBJ2-1 NA TRBV29-1 TGCAGCGTTGAAAGAAGCGGTTTGGTCAATGAGCAGTTCTTC CSVERSGLVNEQFF
NA TRBJ1-5 NA TRBV11-2 TGTGCCAGCAGCTCCCTCAATCAGCCCCAGCATTTT CASSSLNQPQHF
NA TRBJ2-1 NA TRBV6-5 TGTGCCAGCAGTCTAGACTGGAGCTCCTACAATGAGCAGTTCTTC CASSLDWSSYNEQFF
NA TRBJ1-5 NA TRBV7-3 TGTGCCAGCAGCTTAAGCCCCGGGGGGAATCAGCCCCAGCATTTT CASSLSPGGNQPQHF
NA TRBJ1-2 NA TRBV5-4 TGTGCCAGCAGTTCGAGGGGGAGCTATGGCTACACCTTC CASSSRGSYGYTF
NA TRBJ1-3 NA TRBV25-1 TGTGCCAGTCGAGGTACAGGAAACACCATATATTTT CASRGTGNTIYF
NA TRBJ2-3 TRBD2 TRBV10-3 TGTGCCATCAGTGTACTAGCGGGAGTAACAGATACGCAGTATTTT CAISVLAGVTDTQYF
once TRBJ2-3 NA TRBV7-9 TGTGCCAGCAGCCCCAGCGGGTACGGGAAGTATTTT CASSPSGYGKYF